Listed here are 19 T cell receptor beta chains from one sample, sequenced in a study of regulatory T cells in long-lasting Graves disease. Construction of the TCR beta libraries employed iRepertoire HTBI primers in conjunction with Arm-PCR of CDR3 regions. TCRdb re-analysed the multiplex PCR reads in MiXCR, keeping a single row per CDR3 protein. This table holds hundreds of thousands of distinct CDR3 sequences, over 15% found once. Time point of the sample: newly diagnosed GD, antithyroid drugs for less than 3 months. Preparation of the TCR library used RNA extracted from PBMCs. A further study also used this sample, focusing on T cells in Graves' hyperthyroidism and ophthalmopathy.

Sequences were derived from peripheral blood mononuclear cells (PBMCs), sampled at new diagnosis, from a patient treated with antithyroid drugs. The receptor source for this set is a man aged 40-49 years with Graves disease.

At least ten counts were recorded for this clonotype. The chain has TRBV9 and TRBJ1-2; no definite D call. The CDR3 is 13 residues long. V was pared by 4 bases and J by 2 bases, with 9 bases between. In germline, CDR1 is SGDLS, CDR2 YYNGEE. CDR3 sequence reads: CASSRDQNYGYTF. The CDR3 DNA sequence: TGTGCCAGCAGCCGCGACCAGAACTATGGCTACACCTTC.

This clonotype showed up many times. The chain recombines TRBV30 with TRBJ1-1, with D hard to call. Germline V gene sequence: CDR1 GTSNPN, CDR2 SVGIG (reference sequence). The CDR3 is made up of 13 amino acids. V lost 1 base and J 1 base, leaving 7 bases between the germline ends. The CDR3: CAWSARRNTEAFF. DNA for the CDR3: TGTGCCTGGAGTGCCCGCAGGAACACTGAAGCTTTCTTT.

At least ten counts were recorded for this clonotype. The rearrangement links TRBV2 to TRBJ1-2; D is unresolved. Germline V lookup: CDR1 SNHLY, CDR2 FYNNEI. This CDR3 is built from 14 residues. Between the trimmed V and J ends, which lost 4 bases and 7 bases, there was a span of 16 bases. The CDR3 DNA reads as TGTGCCAGCAGTGTCGTTCGCTCAGGCAGTGGCTACACCTTC. It specifies CASSVVRSGSGYTF.

The chain uses TRBV4-3 and TRBJ2-3; 11 nucleotides match TRBD2. Trimming cost V 0 bases and J 1 base; bases outside gene matches: 6. The length of the CDR3 is 18 residues. The germline CDR1 and CDR2 sequences are LGHNA and YSLEER. DNA for the CDR3: TGCGCCAGCAGCCAAGATGAACAACTAGCGGGGGGCACAGATACGCAGTATTTT. It specifies CASSQDEQLAGGTDTQYF.

In its sample, this clonotype was seen a few times. This rearrangement joins TRBV6-2 or TRBV6-3 to TRBJ1-2, with 7 nucleotides matching TRBD1. Germline V gives CDR1 MNHEY, CDR2 SVGEGT. Trimming removed 0 bases from V and 8 bases from J; junction bases left unmatched: 6. This CDR3 is 14 amino acids long. The CDR3 DNA reads as TGTGCCAGCAGTTACTCAGGGGGCGCTATAGGCTACACCTTC. Its protein is CASSYSGGAIGYTF.

Ten or more counts support this clonotype. The CDR3 bases are TGCAGTGCTACTACCGGGACAGGGAGCGAGCAGTACTTC. Residues: CSATTGTGSEQYF. The rearrangement joins TRBV20-1 to TRBJ2-7; 9 nucleotides align to TRBD1. Germline CDR1 DFQATT, CDR2 SNEGSKA (reference sequence). CDR3 length equals 13 residues. Trimming took 4 bases from V and 6 from J; bases not matched to a gene: 7.

The gene calls are TRBV7-3 and TRBJ1-4, with TRBD1 matching over 9 bases. V dropped 5 bases and J dropped 8; count of bases not matched to a gene: 9. In germline, CDR1 is SGHTA, CDR2 FQGTGA. The CDR3 has 15 residues. CDR3 protein: CASSAPGQGGEKLFF. The CDR3 region has the DNA TGTGCCAGCAGCGCCCCGGGACAGGGTGGAGAAAAACTGTTTTTT.

This clonotype was picked up a small number of times. The chain combines TRBV29-1 with TRBJ2-1; the match to TRBD2 covers 8 bases. Germline CDR1 SQVTM, CDR2 ANQGSEA. The junction had 12 bases not matched to a gene; V was cut back by 1 base and J by 4 bases. This CDR3 is built from 17 residues. The CDR3 nucleotides are TGCAGCGTTGAAGGGTTTTTGCGGGGGGTTGGGTACAATGAGCAGTTCTTC. It yields the protein CSVEGFLRGVGYNEQFF.

Turning to this clonotype: Since a much larger clone is just one base distant, this may be a read error. The CDR3 ends on some other residue instead of the conserved phenylalanine or tryptophan, so this is likely a read error. This chain links TRBV12-3 or TRBV12-4 with TRBJ1-5; D not certain. The CDR3 has 12 amino acids. Trimming took off 5 bases at V and 9 bases at J, with 11 bases between the two ends. CDR3 residues: CASSPDGRPQHS. DNA of the CDR3: TGTGCCAGCAGTCCGGACGGAAGGCCCCAGCATTCT.

This clonotype was detected ten times or more. The chain uses TRBV28 and TRBJ2-5, with TRBD1 matching over 12 bases. CDR3 length: 16 residues. V shed 4 bases, J shed 4 bases, and the junction held 7 bases outside the gene matches. Germline V gene sequence: CDR1 MDHEN, CDR2 SYDVKM. CDR3 residues: CASSWSRDRGPETQYF. The CDR3 region has the DNA TGTGCCAGCAGTTGGAGCCGGGACAGGGGGCCAGAGACCCAGTACTTC.

In its sample, this clonotype was seen once. A far larger clone is one nucleotide away, so this likely arose from a read error. The chain employs TRBV7-6 and TRBJ2-7; 9 bases fit TRBD2. There are 17 residues in the CDR3. CDR1 and CDR2 (germline): SGHVS, FNYEAQ. Unmatched junction bases numbered 18, after V lost 5 bases and J lost 7 bases. CDR3 loop: CASSPKTGLARRAEQYF. CDR3 nucleotides: TGTGCCAGCAGCCCGAAAACGGGACTAGCCCGGAGAGCTGAGCAGTACTTC. The full variable domain, completed using reference TRBV7-6 and TRBJ2-7, is GAGVSQSPRYKVTKRGQDVALRCDPISGHVSLYWYRQALGQGPEFLTYFNYEAQQDKSGLPNDRFSAERPEGSISTLTIQRTEQRDSAMYRCASSPKTGLARRAEQYFGPGTRLTVT.

This clonotype came up a few times. The rearrangement uses TRBV9 and TRBJ2-5; 9 positions agree with TRBD2. There are 14 residues in the CDR3. Germline CDR1 reads SGDLS; CDR2 reads YYNGEE. Trimming took 2 bases from V and 4 from J; bases not matched to a gene: 3. The CDR3 loop reads CASSVAGGPETQYF. The CDR3 DNA sequence: TGTGCCAGCAGCGTCGCGGGGGGGCCAGAGACCCAGTACTTC.

This clonotype has ten or more counts. The chain carries TRBV7-2 and TRBJ1-1, with D perhaps matching TRBD1 (6 bases). V gave up 5 bases and J gave up 1 base, with 14 bases separating them. This CDR3 region has 15 residues. CDR1 and CDR2 from the germline V gene are SGHTA and FQGNSA. DNA of the CDR3: TGTGCCAGCAGCCTCGGGCTAGGGGGGAACACTGAAGCTTTCTTT. Residues: CASSLGLGGNTEAFF.

The chain links TRBV2 to TRBJ2-6, with 9 bases fitting TRBD2. Unmatched junction bases numbered 0, after V lost 4 bases and J lost 2 bases. The CDR3 runs to 15 residues. Germline V CDR1 and CDR2: SNHLY, FYNNEI. The CDR3, as DNA: TGTGCCAGCAGTGGCGGGGGGGCTGGGGCCAACGTCCTGACTTTC. This codes for CASSGGGAGANVLTF.

This clonotype was counted between two and nine times. The rearrangement links TRBV7-2 to TRBJ2-3; D might be TRBD1 (5 bases). The V gene lost 5 bases and the J gene lost 5 bases, with 17 bases spanning the gap. Germline V gene lookup returns CDR1 SGHTA and CDR2 FQGNSA. The CDR3 length is 15 residues. CDR3 region: CASSPSRAYGDTQYF. CDR3 nucleotides: TGTGCCAGCAGCCCCTCCAGGGCCTACGGAGATACGCAGTATTTT.

This clonotype appeared many times. V is TRBV11-1 and J is TRBJ2-3; 8 nucleotides line up with TRBD2. Germline CDR1 is SGHAT and CDR2 is FQDESV (reference sequence). V lost 5 bases, J lost 4 bases, and 5 bases stayed unmatched. This CDR3 has 14 amino acids. The CDR3 DNA is TGTGCCAGCAGCCGCGGACTAGCCGCAGATACGCAGTATTTT. Its protein product is CASSRGLAADTQYF.

The chain is built from TRBV2 and TRBJ2-1; a weak D match, TRBD2 (6 bases). Germline CDR1 SNHLY, CDR2 FYNNEI. Between the trimmed V and J ends, which lost 2 bases and 3 bases, there was a span of 11 bases. CDR3 length: 15 residues. The CDR3 sequence is CASSEYGGDYNEQFF. Here the CDR3 DNA reads TGTGCCAGCAGTGAATATGGAGGGGACTACAATGAGCAGTTCTTC.

The rearrangement links TRBV20-1 to TRBJ1-5; maybe TRBD1 (5 bases). The length of the CDR3 is 15 residues. Germline CDR1 DFQATT, CDR2 SNEGSKA (reference sequence). V lost 0 bases, J lost 4 bases, and 13 bases lay in between. The CDR3 spells CSARDQAGWNQPQHF. In nucleotides, the CDR3 is TGCAGTGCTAGAGATCAGGCAGGGTGGAATCAGCCCCAGCATTTT.

In the case of this clonotype: Its ends do not fully match the called genes, so a read error is possible. The chain recombines TRBV20-1 with TRBJ1-5; D is perhaps TRBD1 (6 bases). Germline CDR1 is DFQATT and CDR2 is SNEGSKA (reference sequence). The CDR3 has 12 amino acids. The CDR3 coding sequence is TGCAGTGCTGGGGACATCAATCATCCCCAGCATTTT. Encoded protein: CSAGDINHPQHF.